Described below is a single T cell receptor (beta chain) sequence and its context. These data originate in a study of blood T cell repertoires in COVID-19. Overall study context: Acute-phase and convalescent COVID-19 samples originated in the United States, Italy and Spain. PBMCs, B-cell-depleted T cells, or T cells provided the cDNA or gDNA that made up the material.

Original handling: Reference gene primers were amplified, and this amplification served to estimate nucleated cell counts. Produced via immunoSEQ multiplex PCR; TCRdb's table is partial and in-frame only. V and J calls and clone size come straight from that table; D and trimming were deduced from the DNA. The repertoire holds about 27,000 clones, with around 83% as singletons. Trimming left V 4 bases short and J 0 bases short, with 10 bases between. CDR1 is LGHDT, CDR2 YNNKEL, per germline (reference sequence). This CDR3 has 15 amino acids. Sequencing was performed on peripheral blood. The chain uses TRBV3-1 (or the pseudogene TRBV3-2) and TRBJ1-3, with D unresolved. The clonotype originates from a man between 70 and 80 years old with active COVID-19. CDR3 amino acids: CASSRGGTSGNTIYF. The CDR3 DNA sequence: TGTGCCAGCAGCCGGGGAGGCACCTCTGGAAACACCATATATTTT.